This TCR beta chain was sequenced during a study of early T cells in non-severe SARS-CoV-2 infection. Looking at the study overall: Bulk RNA from unsorted whole blood was sequenced; chains were unpaired.

MiXCR, applied by TCRdb to the 5' RACE reads, yields one record per CDR3 protein. Among more than 65,000 distinct CDR3 sequences listed, around an eighth were seen once. This clonotype appeared many times. A read error may account for a junction end that differs from germline. Germline lookup yields CDR1 MNHEY and CDR2 SVGAGI. The CDR3 covers 13 residues. This TCR derives from an adult who was a healthcare worker with PCR-confirmed SARS-CoV-2 infection or an uninfected control (not recorded which). Material: whole blood. This chain joins TRBV6-5 and TRBJ1-1; unclear D gene. The CDR3 here is CASSPLFGPEAFF. CDR3 nucleotides: TGTGCCAGCAGTCCTCTTTTTGGACCTGAAGCCTTCTTT.